This T cell receptor (beta chain) was captured by sequencing in a study of blood T cell repertoires in COVID-19. Using immunoSEQ multiplex PCR, the repertoire was profiled, and TCRdb retains in-frame clones only, with some absent. The sample contains 250,000 to 300,000 clones, roughly 92% of which appear only once. The germline CDR1 and CDR2 sequences are MNHEY and SVGAGI. The CDR3 consists of 15 residues. Trimming removed 5 bases at V and 0 bases at J, with 12 bases between. This receptor was identified in a woman in her twenties or thirties with COVID-19, enrolled during active disease. The rearrangement uses TRBV6-5 and TRBJ2-3; D remains ambiguous. The sample was peripheral blood. The chain's CDR3 is CASSLEGGSTDTQYF. The CDR3 region has the DNA TGTGCCAGCAGTCTCGAAGGCGGTAGCACAGATACGCAGTATTTT.